This T cell receptor beta chain was observed in a study of siplizumab effects on memory and regulatory T cells. Study-level findings and limits: Sequences below about 10^-5 frequency were poorly captured, limiting mapping of alloreactive clones.

Germline V lookup: CDR1 LGHNA, CDR2 YNFKEQ. There are 12 residues in the CDR3. V was trimmed by 5 bases and J by 6 bases, leaving 8 bases between them. Worth noting for this clone: Its specificity is unknown.

This table comes from immunoSEQ multiplex PCR, and its TCRdb copy is limited to in-frame clones, with some not included. The sample gives 90,000 to 120,000 clones, 91% of which show up once; about 2.4% is in the top ten. The sequencing sample was made of CD4+ T cells sorted from blood. The TCR originated in a human donor in good health. Some clones in this sample may be carry-over from other donors' samples. The V and J genes are TRBV4-2 and TRBJ1-5; D uncertain. Written as DNA, the CDR3 is TGTGCCAGCAGCGTCTATGGTCAGCCCCAGCATTTT. Protein sequence: CASSVYGQPQHF.